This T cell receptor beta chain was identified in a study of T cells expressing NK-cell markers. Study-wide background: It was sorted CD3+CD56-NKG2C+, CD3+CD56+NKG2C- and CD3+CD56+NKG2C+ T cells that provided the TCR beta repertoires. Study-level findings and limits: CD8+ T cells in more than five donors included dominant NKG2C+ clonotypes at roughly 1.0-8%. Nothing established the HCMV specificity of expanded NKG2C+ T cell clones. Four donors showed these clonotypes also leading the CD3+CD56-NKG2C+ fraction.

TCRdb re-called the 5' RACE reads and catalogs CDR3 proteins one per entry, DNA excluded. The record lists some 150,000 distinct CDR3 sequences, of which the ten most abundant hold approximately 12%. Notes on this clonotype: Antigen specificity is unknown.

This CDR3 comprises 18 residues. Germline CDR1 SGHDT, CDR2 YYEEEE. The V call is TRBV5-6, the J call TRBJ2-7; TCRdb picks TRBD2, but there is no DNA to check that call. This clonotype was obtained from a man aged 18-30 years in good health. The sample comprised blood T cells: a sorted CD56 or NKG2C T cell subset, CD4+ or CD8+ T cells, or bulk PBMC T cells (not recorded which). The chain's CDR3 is CASSFSGGLAGTSYEQYF.